This TCR beta chain is drawn from a study of T cell clones after liver transplantation (dated by TCRdb to about 2019). Turning to the overall study: ITN030ST, the source of the samples, was a randomized trial that attempted immunosuppression withdrawal within 2 years of liver transplantation. Tolerance was defined as complete immunosuppression withdrawal for at least one year with no rise in liver enzymes beyond twice the upper limit of normal. No induction therapy was given to the subjects, and standard immunosuppression was administered until randomization at 12-24 months post-transplant. Blood samples were collected pre-transplant, pre-randomization before withdrawal, and post-randomization after either complete withdrawal or failed withdrawal. Donor-reactive T cell clones were identified using TCRbeta sequencing after a pre-transplant mixed lymphocyte reaction and were then followed in post-transplant blood. As an antigen-independent comparator for donor-reactive sequences, third party-reactive TCRbeta sequences were also identified from pre-transplant MLRs. The studied cohort comprised 8 liver transplant recipients, 3 classified as tolerant and 5 as non-tolerant. Of the eight recipients, a few were HCV-positive, while the remaining recipients had been transplanted for non-autoimmune, non-viral indications.

This clone was recorded a few times. Its antigen target is currently unknown. One base away there is no much larger clone; base qualities are not given. General findings and caveats noted by the study authors: Low numbers of available donor cells limited the measurable donor-reactive repertoire in a couple of subjects. Since no allograft tissue specimens were available, donor-reactive T cells may have migrated into the graft instead of being deleted. When repertoire turnover was accounted for, significantly reduced detection of donor-reactive sequences was found in 7 of 8 subjects for CD4 and in 8 of 8 subjects for CD8. Conclusions were preliminary, limited by small, heterogeneous patient numbers and non-standardized post-transplant time points. Donor-reactive sequences declined more than third party-reactive ones, suggesting partial antigen-specific deletion unrelated to withdrawal success. A significant post-transplant decrease in circulating donor-reactive CD4 TCRbeta sequences was observed in most of the 8 subjects, irrespective of tolerance or HCV status.

Trimming costs V 3 bases and J 5 bases, and their ends lie 8 bases apart. CDR1 SGHDT and CDR2 YYEEEE were looked up in the germline V gene. Taken from cysteine to phenylalanine, the CDR3 has 13 residues. Of the read, only the CDR3 DNA is kept; its 39 bases are in frame from base 1. Interpreted using the paper, the time point label stands for: pre-transplant. Unstimulated PBMCs, after thawing, were stained for CD3, CD4 and CD8 and then FACS-sorted into CD3+CD4+ and CD3+CD8+ populations. Randomization to immunosuppression withdrawal applied to every one of the 8 studied subjects. The Qiagen DNeasy Blood and Tissue Kit was used to isolate genomic DNA. Frozen genomic DNA underwent high-throughput TCRbeta CDR3 sequencing by immunoSEQ, including PCR amplification, mapping, bias correction and internal controls. In the paper's pipeline: Productive rearrangements were kept, and unique TCRbeta sequences were defined by CDR3 nucleotide sequence plus V and J gene. Donor-reactive sequences required at least 5-fold expansion in CFSE-low cells versus unstimulated pre-transplant cells and at least 0.01% frequency. To ensure at least 90% detection power, minimum frequency thresholds were set for each subject based on that subject's lowest-template unstimulated sample. Repertoire turnover was measured by Jensen-Shannon divergence between the top 1000 TCRbeta sequences post- and pre-transplant. Changes in detection of donor-reactive sequences were tested with two-sided Fisher's exact tests. TCRdb provides this immuneACCESS table in a form limited to in-frame rearrangements. Some clones are lacking; in checked studies, under half of them reflect an unresolved V gene, and why the rest are absent is not known. Clone size and the V and J calls come from that table; the DNA yielded D and trimming. This sample holds 98,000 or so clones; roughly four fifths were observed only once. 0.8% to 1% of the sample lies in the top ten.

This TCR was sampled from a human donor who received a liver transplant. The chain is made from TRBV5-6 and TRBJ2-2, with the D call perhaps TRBD1 or TRBD2, as 5 bases match in each case. The input for sequencing was CD4+ T cells from blood, taken before liver transplant. The DNA is as follows: TGTGCCAGCAGCTACGGGACGACCGGGGAGCTGTTTTTT. It specifies CASSYGTTGELFF.